The following is a TCR beta chain sequence with its context. This clone was found a few times. The antigen it recognizes is unknown. Base qualities are not provided; no much larger clone lies one nucleotide away. The germline V gene yields SGHRS for CDR1 and YFSETQ for CDR2. The germline V and J ends show losses of 5 bases and 5 bases respectively, and no gene match explains 1 base of the junction. Its CDR3 holds 13 amino acids, cysteine through phenylalanine. Only the CDR3 portion is preserved as DNA: 39 bases, with reading frame beginning at the first base. The data are from a study of beta chain features in type 1 diabetes (dated by TCRdb to between 2017 and 2018). Concerning the study at large: No differences in mean age, gender distribution, total cell number or subset yield were found between patients and healthy donors. Naive and central memory subsets were obtained from all 30 or so donors, but regulatory and stem cell-like memory subsets were isolated from only 8 patients and roughly 8 healthy donors. The study compared TCRB repertoires of sorted circulating CD4+ T cell subsets between recently diagnosed type 1 diabetes patients and matched healthy donors. A total of approximately 99,000,000 sorted cells were examined across all samples, and RNA yield correlated strongly with the number of cells per subset. The full study reports these points: PCR might favor shorter templates, but patient and control samples were amplified and corrected together, so any skew would affect both groups equally. Fewer insertions and more nucleotide deletions at VDJ recombination sites were observed in patients with type 1 diabetes, implying thymic rearrangement abnormalities. Sequencing cDNA rather than genomic DNA could over-represent highly expressing activated cells, although activation and CD3 levels did not differ between groups. Naive, central memory and regulatory TCRB repertoires appeared to be more similar among patients than among healthy donors. Type 1 diabetes patients showed a moderate but significant shortening of TCRB CDR3 length in all four CD4+ subsets. Because the HLA sub-analyses included only small numbers of individuals, any influence of HLA type on TCRB rearrangement was left unresolved.

The entire amount of isolated RNA was reverse transcribed using the High Capacity cDNA Reverse Transcription Kit, so the sequenced TCRB transcripts were expressed ones. Deep immunoSEQ sequencing was performed on naive, central memory and regulatory T cell samples, with an average of about 4 million total reads per sample. Sorted cells were lysed in RLT buffer, and RNA was extracted using DNase-treated RNeasy Micro or Mini kits according to cell number. To prevent cross-contamination, every cell subset was processed on its own, while patient and healthy donor samples were processed together. Using the immunoSEQ multiplex PCR, TCRB sequences were amplified from cDNA into 87-bp fragments spanning the CDR3 region. The amplicons were sequenced using the Illumina HiSeq platform. The published analysis was carried out like this. Synthetic template baselines were used to correct PCR bias computationally, reads within Hamming distance 2 were collapsed, and singletons that could not be merged were discarded. Reads were aligned against IMGT so that V, D and J genes, CDR3 length and insertions or deletions at six rearrangement sites could be assigned. Within each subset, clonotype counts were normalized to sorted cell number, and only after that were true diversity and Gini coefficients computed with the tcR R package. The overlap coefficient, calculated on TCRB nucleotide sequences, was used to measure repertoire sharing. TCRdb obtained this table from immuneACCESS and retained in-frame rearrangements with V and J assigned. These tables miss some clones; where compared with another copy, unresolved V genes account for less than half of the shortfall, and the remainder is unexplained. V and J calls and clone size follow that table, whereas D and trimming were derived from the DNA. Across this sample there are some 370,000 clones, with around a tenth seen only once. The ten biggest clones cover about 0.6% of the sample.

From each donor, a single peripheral blood sample of 100 to 150 mL on average was drawn into heparinised tubes. A BD FACSAria II was used to sort naive, central memory, regulatory and stem cell-like memory CD4+ T cells with a panel that included CD45RO, CCR7, CD25, CD127, CD95 and CD27. Purity was above 95% for every sorted population. PBMCs were isolated immediately by Lymphoprep density gradient centrifugation and stained directly without culture. To minimize batch effects, samples were stained and sorted in pairs, one healthy donor with one patient per experiment. The receptor was isolated from a man aged 25 to 40 with type 1 diabetes. Specimen: central memory CD4+ T cells from blood. The chain is made from TRBV5-1 and TRBJ2-5, with 12 middle bases fitting TRBD2. CDR3 region: CASRGLAGETQYF. The DNA sequence is TGCGCCAGCAGGGGACTAGCGGGTGAGACCCAGTACTTC.